The 20 T cell receptor beta chains reported below all come from one sample, sequenced in a study of cytomegalovirus exposure and HLA in healthy donors. The protocol was immunoSEQ multiplex PCR, while the TCRdb copy is restricted to in-frame clones and leaves out a portion. The sample holds 200,000 to 250,000 clones, 75% to 90% seen once. The source material was PBMCs. These receptor sequences come from a woman between 25 and 40 years old in good health and CMV-seropositive.

The gene calls are TRBV11-3 and TRBJ2-7, with 13 bases matching TRBD2. Germline assignment: CDR1 SGHNT and CDR2 YENEEA. V shed 4 bases and J 4 bases; nucleotides not matched to a gene: 4. The CDR3 contains 15 residues. CDR3 loop: CASSSGTSGIYEQYF. The CDR3 region has the DNA TGTGCCAGCAGCTCCGGGACTAGCGGGATATACGAGCAGTACTTC.

The rearrangement links TRBV28 to TRBJ2-7; no firm D call. CDR3 length equals 12 residues. Per the germline V gene, CDR1 is MDHEN and CDR2 is SYDVKM. V shed 5 bases and J shed 6 bases, with 11 bases lying between them. CDR3 protein: CASSPTRIEQYF. The CDR3 DNA reads as TGTGCCAGCAGTCCTACACGGATCGAGCAGTACTTC.

The gene calls are TRBV2 and TRBJ1-1, with D unclear. V gave up 5 bases and J gave up 4 bases, with 11 bases separating them. The CDR3 contains 13 residues. From germline, CDR1 is SNHLY and CDR2 FYNNEI. In nucleotides, the CDR3 is TGTGCCAGCAGTAGGCAGAGTTCCACTGAAGCTTTCTTT. Translated, it gives CASSRQSSTEAFF. Based on the CDR3 plus reference TRBV2 and TRBJ1-1, the full variable domain is EPEVTQTPSHQVTQMGQEVILRCVPISNHLYFYWYRQILGQKVEFLVSFYNNEISEKSEIFDDQFSVERPDGSNFTLKIRSTKLEDSAMYFCASSRQSSTEAFFGQGTRLTVV.

The chain combines TRBV7-2 with TRBJ2-1; 8 bases map to TRBD2. Germline V CDR1 and CDR2: SGHTA, FQGNSA. The CDR3 consists of 16 residues. The trim removed 5 bases at V and 3 bases at J, leaving 9 bases unmatched. Here the CDR3 DNA reads TGTGCCAGCAGCATACAGCCACTAGCGGTCTACAATGAGCAGTTCTTC. Its translation: CASSIQPLAVYNEQFF.

This chain uses TRBV28 with TRBJ1-4; D may be TRBD1 (6 bases). The germline CDR1 and CDR2 sequences are MDHEN and SYDVKM. The CDR3 loop spans 14 amino acids. V was trimmed by 5 bases and J by 7 bases, leaving 14 bases between them. CDR3 region: CASSPGGQGEKLFF. CDR3 nucleotide sequence: TGTGCCAGCAGTCCTGGGGGGCAAGGTGAAAAACTGTTTTTT.

The chain combines TRBV15 with TRBJ2-5; no clear D gene. V was pared by 5 bases and J by 2 bases, with 15 bases between. CDR1 and CDR2 from the germline V gene are LNHNV and YYDKDF (reference sequence). This CDR3 is built from 15 residues. CDR3 amino acids: CATSGRIQEQETQYF. The CDR3 nucleotides read TGTGCCACCAGCGGAAGGATACAAGAACAAGAGACCCAGTACTTC.

The genes are TRBV5-8 and TRBJ2-3; D call uncertain. The CDR3 has 11 amino acids. V was cut by 4 bases and J by 11 bases, with 11 bases left in between. Germline loops: CDR1 SGHTS, CDR2 YDEGEE. This CDR3 reads CASSPGPGQYF. CDR3 nucleotide sequence: TGTGCCAGCAGCCCCGGGCCCGGGCAGTATTTT. The full variable domain, in which reference TRBV5-8 and TRBJ2-3 provide the parts outside the CDR3, is EAGVTQSPTHLIKTRGQQATLRCSPISGHTSVYWYQQALGLGLQFLLWYDEGEERNRGNFPPRFSGRQFPNYSSELNVNALELEDSALYLCASSPGPGQYFGPGTRLTVL.

The chain carries TRBV4-2 and TRBJ1-5; D remains unclear. This CDR3 has 14 amino acids. V lost 0 bases to trimming and J lost 6 bases, with 9 bases between them. The germline gives CDR1 LGHNA, CDR2 YNFKEQ. In DNA, the CDR3 is TGTGCCAGCAGCCAAGATCGACAAGCTCAGCCCCAGCATTTT. This encodes CASSQDRQAQPQHF.

This chain joins TRBV6-5 and TRBJ2-1, with D uncertain. The CDR3 has 12 amino acids. From germline, CDR1 is MNHEY and CDR2 SVGAGI. Trimming left V 6 bases short and J 1 base short, with 4 bases between. CDR3 in DNA: TGTGCCAGCAGCGATTCCTACAATGAGCAGTTCTTC. This sequence encodes CASSDSYNEQFF.

The V and J genes are TRBV14 and TRBJ2-7; 10 bases are a match to TRBD1. This CDR3 contains 15 residues. Per germline, CDR1 SGHDN and CDR2 FVKESK. V shed 1 base and J 4 bases; nucleotides not matched to a gene: 4. DNA for the CDR3: TGTGCCAGCAGCCAAGTCGGGGACAGGGGTTACGAGCAGTACTTC. Amino acids: CASSQVGDRGYEQYF. The whole variable domain, remainder taken from reference TRBV14 and TRBJ2-7, is EAGVTQFPSHSVIEKGQTVTLRCDPISGHDNLYWYRRVMGKEIKFLLHFVKESKQDESGMPNNRFLAERTGGTYSTLKVQPAELEDSGVYFCASSQVGDRGYEQYFGPGTRLTVT.

This clone came up a few times. The chain employs TRBV9 and TRBJ2-3, with TRBD2 matching 7 bases. Germline V gives CDR1 SGDLS, CDR2 YYNGEE. V lost 6 bases, J lost 2 bases, and 9 bases stayed unmatched. The CDR3 is 15 amino acids. CDR3 in amino acids: CASTPGGGVTDTQYF. For the CDR3, the DNA is TGTGCCAGCACCCCGGGGGGAGGTGTCACAGATACGCAGTATTTT.

This clone has just one count. The chain joins TRBV25-1 to TRBJ1-4; D gene ambiguous. Trimming took off 8 bases at V and 14 bases at J, with 12 bases between the two ends. This CDR3 is 10 amino acids long. CDR1 is MGHDK and CDR2 is SYGVNS in the germline V gene. The CDR3 loop reads CASWAGFLFF. The CDR3, as DNA: TGTGCCAGCTGGGCGGGGTTTCTGTTTTTT. The full variable domain, its missing parts supplied by reference TRBV25-1 and TRBJ1-4, is EADIYQTPRYLVIGTGKKITLECSQTMGHDKMYWYQQDPGMELHLIHYSYGVNSTEKGDLSSESTVSRIRTEHFPLTLESARPSHTSQYLCASWAGFLFFGSGTQLSVL.

The chain recombines TRBV13 with TRBJ2-1; TRBD2 matches at 7 bases. Losses at the gene ends were 5 bases for V and 0 bases for J; bases not matched to a gene: 10. Germline values: CDR1 PRHDT, CDR2 FYEKMQ (reference sequence). This CDR3 is 17 amino acids long. CDR3 coding DNA: TGTGCCAGCAGCCACCCTCCTAGCGGCAGCTCCTACAATGAGCAGTTCTTC. Protein: CASSHPPSGSSYNEQFF.

V and J are TRBV30 and TRBJ1-1; perhaps TRBD1 as D (5 bases). CDR1 is GTSNPN and CDR2 is SVGIG in the germline V gene (reference sequence). The CDR3 runs to 13 residues. The V and J ends lost 4 bases and 1 base respectively, with 10 bases between them. CDR3 nucleotides: TGTGCCTGGACCCAGGGTAGGAACACTGAAGCTTTCTTT. Amino acids: CAWTQGRNTEAFF.

This chain links TRBV30 with TRBJ1-1, with 10 bases aligning to TRBD1. V was clipped by 4 bases and J by 0 bases; unmatched bases: 8. There are 16 residues in the CDR3. Germline CDR1 is GTSNPN and CDR2 is SVGIG (reference sequence). The CDR3: CAWNRRQGAMNTEAFF. In DNA form, the CDR3 reads TGTGCCTGGAATAGGCGACAGGGGGCGATGAACACTGAAGCTTTCTTT.

The J gene is TRBJ2-1, the V gene TRBV15, with a tentative D call TRBD1 (5 bases). Trimming pared 3 bases from V and 4 bases from J, leaving 13 bases between. Germline V gene sequence: CDR1 LNHNV, CDR2 YYDKDF (reference sequence). CDR3 length equals 15 residues. The CDR3 sequence is CATSSGARIYNEQFF. CDR3 DNA: TGTGCCACCAGCAGTGGGGCTCGTATATACAATGAGCAGTTCTTC.

V gene TRBV5-1 combines with J gene TRBJ1-1, with 7 nucleotides matching TRBD1. CDR3 length: 12 residues. V dropped 4 bases and J dropped 6; count of bases not matched to a gene: 3. The germline V gene encodes CDR1 SGHRS and CDR2 YFSETQ. For the CDR3, the DNA is TGCGCCAGCAGCCAGGGGGGCGCTGAAGCTTTCTTT. Translating gives CASSQGGAEAFF.

The chain recombines TRBV7-8 with TRBJ2-6; the D is unclear. From germline, CDR1 is SGHVS and CDR2 FQNEAQ. V lost 2 bases to trimming and J lost 4 bases, with 6 bases between them. The CDR3 runs 14 residues. CDR3 nucleotides: TGTGCCAGCAGCTTACCCCCCGGGGCCAACGTCCTGACTTTC. This gives the protein CASSLPPGANVLTF.

The rearrangement uses TRBV27 and TRBJ1-5; D ambiguous. In germline, CDR1 is MNHEY, CDR2 SMNVEV (reference sequence). Trimming removed 3 bases from V and 3 bases from J, with 12 bases in between. This CDR3 has 15 amino acids. The chain's CDR3 is CASSFSRTVNQPQHF. The CDR3 DNA sequence: TGTGCCAGCAGTTTCTCCCGGACCGTCAATCAGCCCCAGCATTTT.

As regards this clone: The identical CDR3 is also encoded by other nucleotide sequences in the sample. This chain links TRBV6-5 with TRBJ2-7, with D perhaps being TRBD1 or TRBD2 (6 bases each). Trimming took 2 bases from V and 5 from J, leaving 10 bases between them. Germline CDR1 and CDR2: MNHEY and SVGAGI. This CDR3 contains 13 residues. The chain's CDR3 is CASSYSRGHEQYF. The CDR3 DNA follows: TGTGCCAGCAGTTACAGTCGGGGGCACGAGCAGTACTTC.